The clone carrying this T cell receptor (beta chain) was seen a single time. The length of the CDR3 is 14 residues. With 3 bases clipped from V and 4 bases from J, the junction kept 3 bases outside the gene matches. The V gene's germline CDR1 is SGHRS and CDR2 YFSETQ. This sample is part of a study of blood T cell repertoires in COVID-19. The wider study: Sites across the United States, Italy and Spain contributed samples from acute and convalescent COVID-19. From T cells, B-cell-depleted T cells, or PBMCs came the material, which was cDNA or gDNA.

Original processing notes: Reference gene primer amplification yielded estimated nucleated cell counts. Libraries were prepared by immunoSEQ multiplex PCR; TCRdb keeps only in-frame clonotypes and omits some of them. Clonal size and the V and J genes are those of that table, whereas D and trimming came from the DNA. The data show fewer than 200,000 clones, approximately 85% seen once. The origin of this receptor is a woman aged 80 or older with COVID-19, enrolled during active disease. The rearrangement links TRBV5-1 to TRBJ1-4; 7 nucleotides match TRBD1. The sequenced material came from peripheral blood. CDR3 nucleotides: TGCGCCAGCAGCTCGACAGGGAGTAATGAAAAACTGTTTTTT. Translation: CASSSTGSNEKLFF. The whole variable domain, remainder taken from reference TRBV5-1 and TRBJ1-4, is KAGVTQTPRYLIKTRGQQVTLSCSPISGHRSVSWYQQTPGQGLQFLFEYFSETQRNKGNFPGRFSGRQFSNSRSEMNVSTLELGDSALYLCASSSTGSNEKLFFGSGTQLSVL.